This TCR beta chain is from a study of cytomegalovirus exposure and HLA in healthy donors (TCRdb year 2017). A note on the overall study: According to an earlier analysis of 550 to 750 of the donors, roughly 180 million T cells yielded 117 million unique TCR beta sequences and more than 250 Gb of sequence data. To predict cytomegalovirus infection status, the study combined high-throughput TCR immunosequencing, statistical association of individual TCRs with disease status, and machine learning. The aim of the study was to test whether cataloging public T cell receptors could identify signatures of past pathogen exposure. Roughly 300 gigabases of sequencing data and 70 million to 85 million unique TCR sequences were included in an early release covering several hundred HLA-typed donors. The study used immunosequencing to profile the T cell repertoires of under 700 subjects and linked those repertoires to cytomegalovirus serostatus. HLA typing included class I and class II loci at four-digit resolution. Because of strong linkage in the cohort, roughly 5 DR-DQ haplotypes were treated as single units for association and clustering. Every repertoire in the discovery cohort had been generated on one and the same sequencing platform. In an earlier analysis of 587 of the donors, high-throughput TCR beta sequencing was used to judge whether each TCR beta V gene segment behaved as functional or pseudogenic. Of the 398 genotyped donors, approximately 80% fell in the genetic ancestry cluster associated with self-reported Caucasian donors. To study patterns of TCR occurrence, a later analysis re-analyzed previously published TCR beta repertoires from 600 to 750 donors and added high-resolution HLA genotyping. Rather than drawing on any new phenotypic data, the later analysis identified candidate immune exposures from TCR beta sequences and the way those sequences occurred across donors. Among 398 genotyped donors of the cohort, an average of approximately 240,000 unique TCR beta nucleotide sequences were sequenced per donor, roughly 20% of them non-productive. In addition to the first cohort of 500 to 850 subjects, a separate validation cohort of about 120 different subjects was used. Donor age, sex, ethnicity and CMV serostatus were compiled together with the repertoire data. A later genetic analysis took genome-wide SNP genotypes for about three fifths of the 666 donors and used that subset as a discovery cohort. Typing coverage varied by locus: roughly 629-640 donors for A, B, C, DRB1 and DQB1; 500 to 550 for DQA1; more than 600 for DPA1; approximately 490 for DPB1. Study-wide conclusions, independent of this receptor: It was suggested by the authors that the approach could potentially be generalized to other disease states and immunological phenotypes. Cytomegalovirus status was reported to be diagnosed by the classifier with high specificity and sensitivity in both the original and validation cohorts. Roughly uniform sequencing depth across donors was assumed in presence/absence analyses, although this assumption may not hold. Because counts were too low, seventeen rarely observed V segments, including chromosome 9 orphons, were excluded from the earlier analysis of 587 of the donors. While some public TCRs were present in many individuals, most TCR sequences turned up only very rarely across donors. A later genetic analysis reported fewer N-insertions in productive TCRs among donors in an Asian-associated ancestry cluster than the approximately 670-donor mean. In a later analysis, HLA-associated TCR beta chains showed more clonal expansion and lower generation probabilities than non-associated chains that were equally common. Most CMV-associated TCR beta chains appeared to be HLA-restricted in a later analysis, and the HLA associations seemed to be driven largely by CMV exposure. An association between a missense DCLRE1C variant and V-gene and J-gene trimming of TCR beta chains was found in a later genetic analysis and replicated in an independent cohort. According to a later analysis, parvovirus B19, influenza, CMV and Epstein-Barr virus appeared linked to several top co-occurrence clusters. Correlated functional status among segregating V segments might be attributable to linkage disequilibrium, but an unknown experimental factor could not be ruled out. Because some donors lacked HLA typing at each locus, the association tests relied only on the typed subset. The study gave a list of some 150 TCR beta chains associated with cytomegalovirus. The sequencing pipeline was judged likely to have produced a cluster of highly shared sequence variants as a technical artifact. In a later analysis, the rate of TCR association differed among HLA loci, with DRB1 alleles having the most associated TCRs and HLA-C alleles having the fewest. Strong co-occurrence of HLA alleles, especially DR and DQ, made assigning TCR associations to individual alleles difficult. A further reported finding was that TCR beta sequences accurately predicted the HLA-A and HLA-B alleles for most subjects in the first cohort. Immune exposure information for the cohort was limited to CMV serostatus. Only TCR beta chains were sequenced in this cohort, and the absence of alpha or paired-chain data limited detectable features. Some IMGT-functional V segments, including TRBV6-2 and TRBV6-3, could not be told apart with the 87-base-pair reads, so those segments were excluded. Specific HLA alleles were associated with around 18,000 TCR beta sequences at a false discovery rate of 0.05 in a later analysis. Broadly in line with IMGT annotations, most TCR beta V segments showed up in productive rearrangements about 87% or about 30% of the time in an earlier analysis of around 550 of the donors. Three of the identified cytomegalovirus-associated TCR beta chains were confirmed in vitro to be specific for cytomegalovirus antigens.

The cohort consisted of some 730 healthy bone marrow donors. Cohort members were all nominally healthy when sampled, although unrecorded immune exposures were likely present. The donor was CMV seronegative and belonged to the group of 350 to 400 seronegative cohort members. Every donor gave a peripheral blood sample, and the peripheral blood mononuclear cells from that sample were used for TCR beta sequencing. The Qiagen DNeasy Blood Extraction Kit was used to extract genomic DNA from the blood cell samples. Inclusive of the bounding cysteine and phenylalanine, the CDR3 is 14 residues long. The sequence is cut down to CDR3 DNA, 42 bases in frame from base 1. For CDR1 and CDR2, the germline V gene lists SGHRS and YFSETQ. The germline ends are 13 bases apart after V is trimmed by 0 bases and J by 9 bases. To prepare the library, the immunoSEQ multiplex PCR assay was applied. For the multiplex PCR, a mixture combining 60 forward primers for TCR Vbeta segments and 13 reverse primers for TCR Jbeta segments was used. A multiplex PCR assay on genomic DNA amplified the CDR3 region of rearranged TCR beta genes. On the Illumina HiSeq System, the amplified TCR beta libraries were sequenced as 87-base-pair reads. From the authors' description of their analysis: A later analysis counted approximately 74 million unique TCR beta chains across the 690 or so repertoires, and around 9.9 million of these chains were shared by at least two donors. A nearest-neighbor algorithm error-corrected the raw reads and collapsed the reads into unique sequences, merging closely related sequences to remove PCR and sequencing errors. V, D and J gene segments were assigned by aligning CDR3 sequences to IMGT reference sequences. Each retained sequence needed at least a six-nucleotide match to both a V gene segment and a J gene segment. A rearrangement was called productive if the CDR3 had no stop codons and remained in frame with V and J, and every other rearrangement was called non-productive. Following IMGT convention, CDR3 was defined as the stretch from the second conserved V-encoded cysteine up to the conserved J-encoded phenylalanine. The earlier analysis of about 590 of the donors excluded sequences that lacked an unambiguous match to a single V gene segment. An earlier analysis of about 590 of the donors classified V segments as functional when productive rearrangements were above 56.7% and as segregating when the standard deviation between donors was above 5%. To diagnose cytomegalovirus status from the catalog of TCR beta chain sequences, a statistical classification framework was built. V and J gene assignment, in a later analysis, came from comparing TCR nucleotide sequences with IMGT/GENE-DB human TR gene sequences. A later analysis assigned CDR3 sequences and most-parsimonious VDJ recombination scenarios with the TCRdist pipeline. A later analysis defined each TCR beta chain by its CDR3 amino acid sequence plus V-gene family, and excluded reads lacking a unique V-gene family. As a way to deal with suspected cross-contamination and a sequencing artifact, a later analysis dropped 500 to 700 nucleotide sequences that were highly shared and had low generation probability. A later analysis calculated a clonal expansion index for each public chain from normalized within-repertoire ranks of inferred template counts. In a later analysis, generation probabilities were computed with a VDJ recombination model fitted to out-of-frame rearrangements, and the resulting probabilities were checked against IGoR. In a later analysis, hypergeometric tests were used to score TCR-TCR, TCR-HLA and TCR-CMV co-occurrence, with a repertoire-size bias correction applied to TCR pairs. In a later analysis, false discovery rates were estimated by permuting HLA or CMV assignments 20 times. In a later analysis, co-occurring TCRs were grouped using DBSCAN, with TCRdist sequence similarity added in when clustering inside HLA-allele-positive subsets. Repertoires with fewer than 30,000 or more than 120,000 public chains, plus five repertoires with anomalous nucleotide sharing, were excluded from co-occurrence clustering. TCRdb mirrors the immuneACCESS table, restricted to in-frame sequences. Some clones are absent from its copies; in checked studies, under half trace to an unresolved V gene, and the reason for the others is unknown. The DNA gave D and trimming, while V, J and clone size come from that table. A total of about 97,000 clones appear in this sample, approximately 87% of them only once. The ten largest clonotypes hold just over 2.5% of the sample.

Comments on this clone: The antigen it recognizes is unknown. No clone much larger than this one lies a single base away; base qualities are absent.

The sequencing input was PBMCs. The rearrangement combines TRBV5-1 with TRBJ2-1; the D gene cannot be named for sure. This TCR came from a man aged 35 to 55 in good health and CMV-seronegative. The nucleotide sequence is given as TGCGCCAGCAGCTTGGATGTCTTATCGGGTGAGCAGTTCTTC. Its translation is CASSLDVLSGEQFF. Full variable domain (CDR3 extended with the reference TRBV5-1 and TRBJ2-1 proteins): KAGVTQTPRYLIKTRGQQVTLSCSPISGHRSVSWYQQTPGQGLQFLFEYFSETQRNKGNFPGRFSGRQFSNSRSEMNVSTLELGDSALYLCASSLDVLSGEQFFGPGTRLTVL.